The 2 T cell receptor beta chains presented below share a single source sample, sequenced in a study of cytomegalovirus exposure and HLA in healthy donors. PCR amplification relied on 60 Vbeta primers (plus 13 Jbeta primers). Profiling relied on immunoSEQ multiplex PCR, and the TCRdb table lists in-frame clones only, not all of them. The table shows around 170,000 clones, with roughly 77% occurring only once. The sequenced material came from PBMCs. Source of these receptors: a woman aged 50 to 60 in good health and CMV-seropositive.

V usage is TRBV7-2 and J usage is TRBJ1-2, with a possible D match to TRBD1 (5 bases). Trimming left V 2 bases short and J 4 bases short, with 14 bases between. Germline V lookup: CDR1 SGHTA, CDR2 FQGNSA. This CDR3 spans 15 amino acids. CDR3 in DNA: TGTGCCAGCAGCTTAACCCTGACAGCTAGCTATGGCTACACCTTC. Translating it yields CASSLTLTASYGYTF.

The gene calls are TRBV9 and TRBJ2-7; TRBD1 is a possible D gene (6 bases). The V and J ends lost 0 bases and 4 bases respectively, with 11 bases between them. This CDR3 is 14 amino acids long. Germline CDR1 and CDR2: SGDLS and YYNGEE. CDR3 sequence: CASSVDLGAYEQYF. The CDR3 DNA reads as TGTGCCAGCAGCGTAGATCTGGGGGCTTACGAGCAGTACTTC.